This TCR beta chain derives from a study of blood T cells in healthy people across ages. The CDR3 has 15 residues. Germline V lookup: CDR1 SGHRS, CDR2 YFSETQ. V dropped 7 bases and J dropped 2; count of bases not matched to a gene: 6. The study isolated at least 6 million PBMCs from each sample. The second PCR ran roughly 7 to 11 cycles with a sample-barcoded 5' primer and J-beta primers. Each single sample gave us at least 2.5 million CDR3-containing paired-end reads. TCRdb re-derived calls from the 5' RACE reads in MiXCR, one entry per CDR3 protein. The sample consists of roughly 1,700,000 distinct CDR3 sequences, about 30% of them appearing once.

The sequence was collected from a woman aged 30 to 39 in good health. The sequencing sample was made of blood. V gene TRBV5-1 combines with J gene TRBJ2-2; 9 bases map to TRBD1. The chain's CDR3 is CASGAQGANTGELFF. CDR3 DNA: TGCGCCAGCGGCGCACAGGGGGCTAACACCGGGGAGCTGTTTTTT.